This T cell receptor beta chain was sequenced in a study of cytomegalovirus exposure and HLA in healthy donors. This cohort consisted of healthy bone marrow donors. General study findings and limits: Rare TCR sequences dominated, though some public TCRs recurred in many donors. In an earlier analysis, productive rearrangement rates for most beta V segments clustered near 87% or 30%.

In the PCR, 60 Vbeta and 13 Jbeta primers were used. Data came from immunoSEQ multiplex PCR; TCRdb stores just in-frame clones and leaves some out. The sample lists about 140,000 clones; roughly 68% were seen once. With respect to this clone: Its antigen remains unknown.

CDR1 SGHAT and CDR2 FQNNGV come from the germline V gene. V lost 1 base and J lost 0, with 22 bases in between. CDR3 length: 19 residues. The source material was PBMCs. The clonotype originates from a man in his 60s in good health and CMV-seronegative. The chain uses TRBV11-2 and TRBJ2-7, with a possible D match to TRBD2 (6 bases). CDR3 nucleotide sequence: TGTGCCAGCAGCTTAGGTGTGCTTTTGCGCGGGGCCTCCTCCTACGAGCAGTACTTC. Residues: CASSLGVLLRGASSYEQYF.